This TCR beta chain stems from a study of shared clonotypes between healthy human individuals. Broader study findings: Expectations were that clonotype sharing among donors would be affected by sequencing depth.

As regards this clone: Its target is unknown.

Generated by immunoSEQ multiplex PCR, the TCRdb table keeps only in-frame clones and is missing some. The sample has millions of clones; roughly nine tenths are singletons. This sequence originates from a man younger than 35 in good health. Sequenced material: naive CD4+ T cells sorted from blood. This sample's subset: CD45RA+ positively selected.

This CDR3 reads CASSLFGQSVNTEAFF. The CDR3 DNA reads as TGCGCCAGCAGCCTCTTTGGTCAGTCAGTAAACACTGAAGCTTTCTTT. This chain uses TRBV5-1 with TRBJ1-1; D unclear. The CDR3 spans 16 residues. Germline V gene data show CDR1 as SGHRS and CDR2 as YFSETQ. The V gene lost 4 bases and the J gene lost 2 bases, with 18 bases spanning the gap.